This TCR beta chain is from a study of blood T cell repertoires in COVID-19. Germline lookup yields CDR1 GTSNPN and CDR2 SVGIG (reference sequence). Trimming at V came to 3 bases and at J to 11 bases, leaving 8 bases not matched to a gene. The CDR3 has 14 amino acids. Profiling relied on immunoSEQ multiplex PCR, and the TCRdb table lists in-frame clones only, not all of them. The repertoire holds a few hundred thousand clones, with around 88% as singletons. The receptor was derived from a woman in her thirties or forties with acute COVID-19. The chain is built from TRBV30 and TRBJ1-6, with 9 positions matching TRBD1. The sample comprised PBMCs or T cells enriched from blood (not recorded which). The CDR3: CAWRLGQGRTPLHF. In DNA form, the CDR3 reads TGTGCCTGGAGGCTGGGACAGGGTAGAACACCCCTCCACTTT.